The sample holds a few counts of the clone carrying this TCR beta chain. This table comes from immunoSEQ multiplex PCR, and its TCRdb copy is limited to in-frame clones, with some not included. This repertoire shows under 55,000 clones, about four fifths found once; its top ten account for around 10%. This record comes from a study of control samples from healthy donors and cancer patients. The germline gives CDR1 SGHDT, CDR2 YYEEEE. CDR3 length: 16 residues. V dropped 3 bases and J dropped 7; count of bases not matched to a gene: 13. The sample taken for sequencing was blood. This chain links TRBV5-6 with TRBJ2-5; 9 positions agree with TRBD2. This receptor was obtained from a man in his sixties or seventies in good health. The CDR3 DNA follows: TGTGCCAGCAGCTCCTTCTGGACGGGACTAGCTGGGACCCAGTACTTC. It codes for CASSSFWTGLAGTQYF.